This T cell receptor beta chain was captured in a study of OX40 agonist ivuxolimab in advanced cancers. Measured with immunoSEQ multiplex PCR; TCRdb has only the in-frame clones, and not every one. There are roughly 55,000 clones in the sample; more than 75% occur only once, and around 4.6% lies in the top ten. This CDR3 spans 13 amino acids. Trimming removed 9 bases at V and 3 bases at J, with 14 bases between. CDR1 is MNHNY, CDR2 SVGAGI, per germline (reference sequence). Sample: CD4+ or CD8+ T cells sorted from blood, taken in a trial of the OX40 agonist ivuxolimab. The gene calls are TRBV6-6 and TRBJ1-2; no firm D call. The receptor was isolated from an adult with an advanced solid tumor such as melanoma, head and neck, liver or kidney cancer. The CDR3 spells CASTREEYYGYTF. Written as DNA, the CDR3 is TGTGCCAGTACTAGGGAAGAATACTATGGCTACACCTTC.